This T cell receptor (beta chain) is drawn from a study of shared T cell receptors in the human thymus. Data came from immunoSEQ multiplex PCR; TCRdb stores just in-frame clones and leaves some out. The sample holds some 720,000 clones, around nine tenths seen once. The CDR3 consists of 14 residues. V lost 1 base to trimming and J lost 7 bases, with 14 bases between them. Per the germline V gene, CDR1 is SGHVS and CDR2 is FQNEAQ. This same sample was also part of a study on human thymus T cells. Per that paper: Congenital heart defects were the reason for the corrective surgery that the donors, healthy Finnish infants, were having. Surgeons resected thymus tissue during corrective heart surgery. There appeared to be biased usage of V and J genes in thymic and blood repertoires. Highly overlapping thymic repertoires among unrelated individuals were reported in related research.

This receptor was obtained from a boy under two years old with a congenital heart defect. The sample was thymocytes. The chain employs TRBV7-8 and TRBJ2-7; maybe TRBD2 (5 bases). CDR3: CASSLEVGVGEQYF. CDR3 DNA sequence: TGTGCCAGCAGCTTAGAGGTGGGAGTGGGGGAGCAGTACTTC.